Each of the 10 T cell receptor beta chains below was sequenced from the same sample in a study of PD-1 blockade in classical Hodgkin lymphoma. Time point noted: cycle 4 day 1 (C4D1), after 5 to 7 weeks of nivolumab. Relapse after autologous stem cell transplantation occurred in every patient, and brentuximab vedotin exposure varied. TCRdb's table, derived via immunoSEQ multiplex PCR, lists solely in-frame clones and lacks some. Among over 70,000 clones listed, 90% were seen once. The sample consisted of peripheral blood mononuclear cells (PBMCs), taken before the fourth cycle of nivolumab. These receptors all stem from a human donor with classical Hodgkin lymphoma.

The chain joins TRBV19 to TRBJ1-1; D is possibly TRBD1 (5 bases). The V and J ends lost 8 bases and 1 base respectively, with 14 bases between them. From germline, CDR1 is LNHDA and CDR2 SQIVND (reference sequence). The CDR3 loop spans 14 amino acids. CDR3 residues: CASYPLGQNTEAFF. CDR3 nucleotide sequence: TGTGCCAGTTATCCCCTCGGACAGAACACTGAAGCTTTCTTT.

The V gene is TRBV7-2, the J gene TRBJ2-1; D gene ambiguous. CDR3 size: 15 residues. Germline V lookup: CDR1 SGHTA, CDR2 FQGNSA. V dropped 4 bases and J dropped 5 bases, with 15 bases sitting between them. The CDR3 protein is CASSSPASFHNEQFF. Written as DNA, the CDR3 is TGTGCCAGCAGCTCACCGGCTAGTTTCCACAATGAGCAGTTCTTC.

The DNA of the CDR3 is TGTGCCAGCAGCTTAGAAAAAGGGACTGAAGCTTTCTTT. Its translation: CASSLEKGTEAFF. J is TRBJ1-1 and V is TRBV11-2; the D is unclear. The germline gives CDR1 SGHAT, CDR2 FQNNGV. The CDR3 has 13 residues. Trimming took 0 bases from V and 5 from J, leaving 7 bases between them.

J is TRBJ2-6 and V is TRBV13, with D perhaps assigned TRBD1 or TRBD2 (5 bases each). CDR3 length: 15 amino acids. Trimming took off 5 bases at V and 2 bases at J, with 10 bases between the two ends. CDR1 is PRHDT and CDR2 is FYEKMQ in the germline V gene (reference sequence). The CDR3 DNA follows: TGTGCCAGCAGCCTGGGACGGGCTGGGGCCAACGTCCTGACTTTC. It specifies CASSLGRAGANVLTF.

The V call is TRBV5-6, the J call TRBJ1-4; 9 bases are a match to TRBD1. The trim removed 4 bases at V and 7 bases at J, leaving 8 bases unmatched. The CDR3 has 15 amino acids. CDR1 and CDR2 (germline): SGHDT, YYEEEE. This CDR3 is CASSAGTGSSEKLFF. DNA for the CDR3: TGTGCCAGCAGCGCCGGGACAGGGTCAAGTGAAAAACTGTTTTTT.

The rearrangement uses TRBV30 and TRBJ1-4, with 9 nucleotides matching TRBD1. Germline loops: CDR1 GTSNPN, CDR2 SVGIG (reference sequence). The CDR3 is 14 amino acids. V lost 3 bases to trimming and J lost 3 bases; unmatched junction nucleotides: 2. CDR3 loop: CAWRGTGPNEKLFF. The DNA for the CDR3 is TGTGCCTGGAGGGGGACAGGGCCTAATGAAAAACTGTTTTTT.

The chain carries TRBV19 and TRBJ1-3, with a weak D call TRBD1 (5 bases). V was pared by 9 bases and J by 4 bases, with 7 bases between. The CDR3 length is 11 residues. The germline V gene encodes CDR1 LNHDA and CDR2 SQIVND (reference sequence). The CDR3 bases are TGTGCCAGCAGACAGGGAAACACCATATATTTT. It yields the protein CASRQGNTIYF.

The V and J genes are TRBV2 and TRBJ2-5; the match to TRBD2 covers 7 bases. The CDR3 totals 15 residues. J was trimmed by 3 bases and V by 9 bases; bases with no gene match: 13. CDR1 is SNHLY, CDR2 FYNNEI, per germline. CDR3 DNA sequence: TGTGCCAGAACATCAATTAGTGGGGGGGAAGAGACCCAGTACTTC. Translating it yields CARTSISGGEETQYF.

This sequence joins TRBV7-3 and TRBJ1-2; D is perhaps TRBD1 (6 bases). Germline CDR1 SGHTA, CDR2 FQGTGA. The CDR3 consists of 12 residues. With 10 bases removed from V and 2 bases from J, the gap between germline ends came to 11 bases. The CDR3 is CATGTPNYGYTF. In nucleotides, the CDR3 is TGTGCCACAGGGACACCCAACTATGGCTACACCTTC. Filled out from reference TRBV7-3 and TRBJ1-2, the complete variable domain reads GAGVSQTPSNKVTEKGKYVELRCDPISGHTALYWYRQSLGQGPEFLIYFQGTGAADDSGLPNDRFFAVRPEGSVSTLKIQRTERGDSAVYLCATGTPNYGYTFGSGTRLTVV.

The CDR3 nucleotides are TGTGCCAGCAGCTCCGACAGGGGGCATAATCAGCCCCAGCATTTT. This sequence encodes CASSSDRGHNQPQHF. The chain links TRBV6-5 to TRBJ1-5; 10 nucleotides match TRBD1. J lost 4 bases, V lost 6 bases, and 6 bases had no gene match. The CDR3 spans 15 residues. In germline, CDR1 is MNHEY, CDR2 SVGAGI.